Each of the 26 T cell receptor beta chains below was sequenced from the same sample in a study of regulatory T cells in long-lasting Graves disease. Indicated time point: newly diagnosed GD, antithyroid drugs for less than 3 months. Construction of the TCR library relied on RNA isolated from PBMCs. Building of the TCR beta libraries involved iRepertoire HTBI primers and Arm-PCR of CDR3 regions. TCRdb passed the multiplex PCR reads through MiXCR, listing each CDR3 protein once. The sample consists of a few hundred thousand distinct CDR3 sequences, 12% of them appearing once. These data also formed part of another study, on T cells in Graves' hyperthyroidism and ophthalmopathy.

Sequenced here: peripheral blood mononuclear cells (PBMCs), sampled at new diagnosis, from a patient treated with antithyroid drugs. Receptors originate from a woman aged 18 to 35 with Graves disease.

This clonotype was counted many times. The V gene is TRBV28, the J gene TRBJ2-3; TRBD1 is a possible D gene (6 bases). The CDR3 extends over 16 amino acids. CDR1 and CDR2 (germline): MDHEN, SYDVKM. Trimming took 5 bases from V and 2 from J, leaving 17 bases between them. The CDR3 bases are TGTGCCAGCAGTCGACCGGGACACGAATCCACAGATACGCAGTATTTT. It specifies CASSRPGHESTDTQYF.

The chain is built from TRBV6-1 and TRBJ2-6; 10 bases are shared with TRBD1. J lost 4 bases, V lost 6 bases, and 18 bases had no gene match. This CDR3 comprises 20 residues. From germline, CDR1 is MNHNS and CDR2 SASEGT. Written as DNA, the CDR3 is TGTGCCAGCAGCGGGACAGGGGACCCCTTTCCTCTAGGCGGGGCCAACGTCCTGACTTTC. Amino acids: CASSGTGDPFPLGGANVLTF.

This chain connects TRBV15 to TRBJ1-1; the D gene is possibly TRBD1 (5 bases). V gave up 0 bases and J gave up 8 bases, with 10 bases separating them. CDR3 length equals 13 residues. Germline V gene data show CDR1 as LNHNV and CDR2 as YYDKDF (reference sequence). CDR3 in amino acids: CATSRDTGHEAFF. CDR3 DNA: TGTGCCACCAGCAGAGATACCGGACACGAAGCTTTCTTT.

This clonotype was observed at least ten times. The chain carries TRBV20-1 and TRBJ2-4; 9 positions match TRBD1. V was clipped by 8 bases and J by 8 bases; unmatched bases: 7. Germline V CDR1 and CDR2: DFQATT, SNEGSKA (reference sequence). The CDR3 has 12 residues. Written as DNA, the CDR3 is TGCAGTACAGGGACAGGGATAGACATTCAGTACTTC. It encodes CSTGTGIDIQYF.

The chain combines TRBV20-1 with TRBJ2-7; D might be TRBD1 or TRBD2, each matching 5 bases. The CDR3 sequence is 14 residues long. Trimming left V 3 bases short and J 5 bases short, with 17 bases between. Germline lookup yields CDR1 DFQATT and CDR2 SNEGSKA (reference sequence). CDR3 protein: CSASAPGGIHEQYF. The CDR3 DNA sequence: TGCAGTGCTAGTGCCCCTGGGGGTATCCACGAGCAGTACTTC.

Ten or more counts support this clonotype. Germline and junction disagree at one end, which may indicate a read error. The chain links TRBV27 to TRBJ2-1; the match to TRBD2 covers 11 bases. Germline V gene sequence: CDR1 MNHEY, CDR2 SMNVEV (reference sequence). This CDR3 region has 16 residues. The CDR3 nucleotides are TGTGCCAGCAGTCTATCACTAGCGGGAGTCGGCAATGAGCAGTTCTTC. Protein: CASSLSLAGVGNEQFF.

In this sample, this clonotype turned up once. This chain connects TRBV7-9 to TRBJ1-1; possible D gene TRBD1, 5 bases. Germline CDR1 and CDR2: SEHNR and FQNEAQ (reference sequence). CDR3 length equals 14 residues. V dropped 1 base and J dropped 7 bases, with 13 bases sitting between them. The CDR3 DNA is TGTGCCAGCAGCTTAGGTATTGGGGGGAATGAAGCTTTCTTT. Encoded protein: CASSLGIGGNEAFF.

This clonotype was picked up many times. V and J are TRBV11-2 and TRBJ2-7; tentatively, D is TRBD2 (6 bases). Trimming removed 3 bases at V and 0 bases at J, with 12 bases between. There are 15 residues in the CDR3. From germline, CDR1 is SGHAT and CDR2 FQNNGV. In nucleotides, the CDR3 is TGTGCCAGCAGCTTGTCGCGGGACCTCTCCTACGAGCAGTACTTC. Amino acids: CASSLSRDLSYEQYF.

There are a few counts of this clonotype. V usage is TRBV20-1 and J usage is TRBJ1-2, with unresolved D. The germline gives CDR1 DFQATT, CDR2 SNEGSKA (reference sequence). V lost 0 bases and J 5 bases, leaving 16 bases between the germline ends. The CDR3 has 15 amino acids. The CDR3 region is CSARDPWALGYGYTF. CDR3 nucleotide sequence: TGCAGTGCTAGAGATCCCTGGGCCTTGGGGTATGGCTACACCTTC.

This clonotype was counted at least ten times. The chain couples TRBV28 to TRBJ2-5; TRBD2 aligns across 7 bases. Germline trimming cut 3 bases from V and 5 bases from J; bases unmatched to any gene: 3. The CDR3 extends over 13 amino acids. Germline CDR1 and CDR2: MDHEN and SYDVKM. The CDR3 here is CASSLPGRETQYF. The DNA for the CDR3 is TGTGCCAGCAGTTTGCCCGGGAGGGAGACCCAGTACTTC.

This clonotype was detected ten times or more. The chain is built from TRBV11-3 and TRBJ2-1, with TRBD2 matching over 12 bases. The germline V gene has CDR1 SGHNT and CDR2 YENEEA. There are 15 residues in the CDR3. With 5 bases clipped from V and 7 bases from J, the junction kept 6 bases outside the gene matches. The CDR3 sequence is CASSPGLAGLNEQFF. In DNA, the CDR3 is TGTGCCAGCAGCCCCGGACTAGCGGGGTTAAATGAGCAGTTCTTC. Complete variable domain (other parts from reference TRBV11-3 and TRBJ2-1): EAGVVQSPRYKIIEKKQPVAFWCNPISGHNTLYWYLQNLGQGPELLIRYENEEAVDDSQLPKDRFSAERLKGVDSTLKIQPAELGDSAVYLCASSPGLAGLNEQFFGPGTRLTVL.

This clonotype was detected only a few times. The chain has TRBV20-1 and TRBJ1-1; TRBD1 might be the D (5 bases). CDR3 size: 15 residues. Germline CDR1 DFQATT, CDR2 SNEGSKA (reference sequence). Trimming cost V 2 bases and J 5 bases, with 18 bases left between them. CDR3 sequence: CSARFPWDSGTEAFF. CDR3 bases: TGCAGTGCTAGATTCCCTTGGGACTCTGGGACTGAAGCTTTCTTT.

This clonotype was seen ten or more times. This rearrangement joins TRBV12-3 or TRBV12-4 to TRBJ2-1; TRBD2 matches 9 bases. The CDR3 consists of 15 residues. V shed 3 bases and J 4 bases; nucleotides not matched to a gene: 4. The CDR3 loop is CASSFAAGGYNEQFF. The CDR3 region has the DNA TGTGCCAGCAGTTTTGCGGCGGGAGGGTACAATGAGCAGTTCTTC.

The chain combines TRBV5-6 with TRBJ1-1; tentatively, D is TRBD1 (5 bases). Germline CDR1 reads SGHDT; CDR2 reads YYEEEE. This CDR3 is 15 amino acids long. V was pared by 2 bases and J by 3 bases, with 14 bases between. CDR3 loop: CASSFEGSGYTEAFF. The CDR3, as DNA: TGTGCCAGCAGCTTCGAGGGGTCGGGCTACACTGAAGCTTTCTTT.

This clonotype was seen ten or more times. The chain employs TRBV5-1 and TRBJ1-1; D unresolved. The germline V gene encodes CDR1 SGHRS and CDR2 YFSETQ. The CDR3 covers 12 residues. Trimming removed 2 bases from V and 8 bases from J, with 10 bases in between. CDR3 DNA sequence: TGCGCCAGCAGCTTTTCCGGGCGCGAAGCTTTCTTT. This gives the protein CASSFSGREAFF.

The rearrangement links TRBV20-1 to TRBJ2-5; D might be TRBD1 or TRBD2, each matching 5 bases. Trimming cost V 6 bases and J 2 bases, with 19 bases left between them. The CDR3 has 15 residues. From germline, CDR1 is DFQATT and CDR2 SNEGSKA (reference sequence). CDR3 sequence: CSAVMGLRDQETQYF. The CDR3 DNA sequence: TGCAGTGCGGTCATGGGGCTCCGGGATCAAGAGACCCAGTACTTC.

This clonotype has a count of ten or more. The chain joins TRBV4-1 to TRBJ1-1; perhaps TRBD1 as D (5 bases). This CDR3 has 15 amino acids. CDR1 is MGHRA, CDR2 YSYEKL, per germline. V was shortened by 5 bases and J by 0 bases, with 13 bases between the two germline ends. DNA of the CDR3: TGCGCCAGCAGCTCCCAAGAGGGGATGAACACTGAAGCTTTCTTT. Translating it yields CASSSQEGMNTEAFF.

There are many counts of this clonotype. The CDR3 loop reads CAWAPDIYEQYF. In DNA form, the CDR3 reads TGTGCCTGGGCTCCTGACATCTACGAGCAGTACTTC. The chain joins TRBV30 to TRBJ2-7, with D uncertain. Trimming stripped 5 bases from V and 3 bases from J, with 11 bases between. The CDR3 contains 12 residues. Germline V gene data show CDR1 as GTSNPN and CDR2 as SVGIG (reference sequence).

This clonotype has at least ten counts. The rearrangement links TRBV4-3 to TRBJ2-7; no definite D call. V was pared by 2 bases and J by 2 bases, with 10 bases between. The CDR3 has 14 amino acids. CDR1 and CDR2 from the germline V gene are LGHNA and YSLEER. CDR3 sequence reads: CASSQRRNAYEQYF. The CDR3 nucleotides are TGCGCCAGCAGCCAACGGAGAAACGCCTACGAGCAGTACTTC.

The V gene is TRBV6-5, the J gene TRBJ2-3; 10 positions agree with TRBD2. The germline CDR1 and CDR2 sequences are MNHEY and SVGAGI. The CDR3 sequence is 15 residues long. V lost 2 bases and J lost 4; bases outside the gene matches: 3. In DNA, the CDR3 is TGTGCCAGCAGTTACAGAGCGGGAGGGGCAGATACGCAGTATTTT. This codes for CASSYRAGGADTQYF.

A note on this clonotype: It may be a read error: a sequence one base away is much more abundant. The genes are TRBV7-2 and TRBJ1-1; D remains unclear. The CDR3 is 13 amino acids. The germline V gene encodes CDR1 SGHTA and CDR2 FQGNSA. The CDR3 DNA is TGTGCCAGCAGCTCAAGAAAATGGACTGAAGCTTCCTTT. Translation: CASSSRKWTEASF. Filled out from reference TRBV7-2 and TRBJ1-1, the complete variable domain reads GAGVSQSPSNKVTEKGKDVELRCDPISGHTALYWYRQSLGQGLEFLIYFQGNSAPDKSGLPSDRFSAERTGGSVSTLTIQRTQQEDSAVYLCASSSRKWTEASFGQGTRLTVV.

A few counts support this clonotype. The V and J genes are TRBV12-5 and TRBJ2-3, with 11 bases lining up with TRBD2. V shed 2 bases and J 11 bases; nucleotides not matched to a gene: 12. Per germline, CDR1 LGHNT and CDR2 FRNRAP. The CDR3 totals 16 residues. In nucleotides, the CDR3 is TGTGCTAGTGGTTTGCCCGCCGGGACTAGCGGTCACGTGCAGTATTTT. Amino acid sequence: CASGLPAGTSGHVQYF.

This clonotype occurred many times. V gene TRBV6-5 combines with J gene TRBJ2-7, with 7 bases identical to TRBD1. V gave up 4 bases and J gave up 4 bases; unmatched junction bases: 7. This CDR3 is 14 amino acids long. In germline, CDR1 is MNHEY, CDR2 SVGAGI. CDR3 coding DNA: TGTGCCAGCAGTTGGACAGGTTCCCTTTACGAGCAGTACTTC. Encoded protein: CASSWTGSLYEQYF.

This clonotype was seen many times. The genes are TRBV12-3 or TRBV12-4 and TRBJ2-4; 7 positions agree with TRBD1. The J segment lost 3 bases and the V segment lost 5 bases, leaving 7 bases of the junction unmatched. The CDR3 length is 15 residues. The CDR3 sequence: CASSGSTGDKNIQYF. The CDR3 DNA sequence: TGTGCCAGCAGTGGAAGCACAGGGGACAAAAACATTCAGTACTTC.

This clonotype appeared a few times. CDR3 protein: CASSPGTGSGLAGTDTQYF. For the CDR3, the DNA is TGTGCCAGCAGCCCGGGGACAGGGTCGGGGCTAGCCGGAACAGATACGCAGTATTTT. The V and J genes are TRBV5-8 and TRBJ2-3, with 9 bases matching TRBD1. The CDR3 extends over 19 amino acids. Germline loops: CDR1 SGHTS, CDR2 YDEGEE. Germline trimming cut 4 bases from V and 3 bases from J; bases unmatched to any gene: 18.

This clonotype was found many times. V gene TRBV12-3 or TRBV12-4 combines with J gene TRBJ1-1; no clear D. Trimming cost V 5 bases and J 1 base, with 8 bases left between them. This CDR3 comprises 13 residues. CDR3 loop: CASSATRNTEAFF. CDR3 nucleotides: TGTGCCAGCAGTGCGACAAGGAACACTGAAGCTTTCTTT.